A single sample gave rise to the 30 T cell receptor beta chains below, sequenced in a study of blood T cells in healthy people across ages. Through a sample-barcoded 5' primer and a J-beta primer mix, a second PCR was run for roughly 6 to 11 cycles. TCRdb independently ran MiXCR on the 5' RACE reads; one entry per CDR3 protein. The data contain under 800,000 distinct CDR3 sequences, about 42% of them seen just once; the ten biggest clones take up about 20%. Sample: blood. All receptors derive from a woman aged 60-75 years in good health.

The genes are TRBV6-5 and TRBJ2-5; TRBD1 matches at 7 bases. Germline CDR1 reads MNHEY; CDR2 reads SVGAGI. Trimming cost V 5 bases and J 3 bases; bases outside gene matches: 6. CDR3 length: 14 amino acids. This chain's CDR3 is CASSHHRGEETQYF. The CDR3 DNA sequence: TGTGCCAGCAGTCACCACAGGGGTGAAGAGACCCAGTACTTC.

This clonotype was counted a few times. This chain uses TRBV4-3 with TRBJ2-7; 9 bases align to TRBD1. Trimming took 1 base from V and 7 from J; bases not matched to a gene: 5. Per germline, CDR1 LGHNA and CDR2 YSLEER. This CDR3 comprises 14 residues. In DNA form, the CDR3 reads TGCGCCAGCAGCCAAGCTGGGACAGGGTGGGAGCAGTACTTC. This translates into CASSQAGTGWEQYF.

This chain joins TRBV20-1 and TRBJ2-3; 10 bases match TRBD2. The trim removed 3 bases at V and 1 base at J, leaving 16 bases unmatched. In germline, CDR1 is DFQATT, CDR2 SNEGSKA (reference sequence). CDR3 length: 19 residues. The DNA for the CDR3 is TGCAGTGCTAGGGAAGCTCTAGCGGGGGTGGGGATAGGCACAGATACGCAGTATTTT. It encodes CSAREALAGVGIGTDTQYF.

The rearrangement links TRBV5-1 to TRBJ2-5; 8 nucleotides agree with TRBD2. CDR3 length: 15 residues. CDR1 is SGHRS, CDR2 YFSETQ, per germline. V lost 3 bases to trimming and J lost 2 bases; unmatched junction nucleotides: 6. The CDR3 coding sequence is TGCGCCAGCAGCTCATTAGCGGGGAAACAAGAGACCCAGTACTTC. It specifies CASSSLAGKQETQYF.

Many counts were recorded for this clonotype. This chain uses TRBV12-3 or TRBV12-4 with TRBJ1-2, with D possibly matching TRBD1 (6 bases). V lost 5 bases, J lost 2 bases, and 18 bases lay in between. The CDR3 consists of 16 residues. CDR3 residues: CASSADRSGGNYGYTF. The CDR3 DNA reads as TGTGCCAGCAGTGCTGACAGGTCTGGAGGCAACTATGGCTACACCTTC.

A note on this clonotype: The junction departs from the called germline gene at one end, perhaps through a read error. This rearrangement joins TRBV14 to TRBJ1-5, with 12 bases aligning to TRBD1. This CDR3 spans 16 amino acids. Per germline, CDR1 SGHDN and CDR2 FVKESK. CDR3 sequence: CSSSRGQGAWIQPQHF. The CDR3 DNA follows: TGTTCCAGCAGCCGGGGACAGGGGGCCTGGATTCAGCCCCAGCATTTT. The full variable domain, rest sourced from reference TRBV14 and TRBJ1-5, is EAGVTQFPSHSVIEKGQTVTLRCDPISGHDNLYWYRRVMGKEIKFLLHFVKESKQDESGMPNNRFLAERTGGTYSTLKVQPAELEDSGVYFCSSSRGQGAWIQPQHFGDGTRLSIL.

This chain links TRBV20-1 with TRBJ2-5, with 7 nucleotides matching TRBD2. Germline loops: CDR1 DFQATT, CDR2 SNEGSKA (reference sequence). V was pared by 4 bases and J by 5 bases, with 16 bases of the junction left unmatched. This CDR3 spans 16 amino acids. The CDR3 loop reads CSATGPLTGTTETQYF. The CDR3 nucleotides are TGCAGTGCTACGGGCCCCCTGACCGGGACTACGGAGACCCAGTACTTC.

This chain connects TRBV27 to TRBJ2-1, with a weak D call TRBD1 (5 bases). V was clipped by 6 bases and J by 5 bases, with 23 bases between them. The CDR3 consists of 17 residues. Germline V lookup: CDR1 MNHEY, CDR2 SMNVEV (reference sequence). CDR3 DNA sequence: TGTGCCAGCAGAACCCTGCCCAGGGTAGGGTTAAACAATGAGCAGTTCTTC. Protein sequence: CASRTLPRVGLNNEQFF.

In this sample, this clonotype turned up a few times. The CDR3: CSAKGATDNSPLHF. The CDR3 nucleotides read TGCAGTGCTAAGGGGGCGACCGATAATTCACCCCTCCACTTT. This rearrangement joins TRBV20-1 to TRBJ1-6; 7 nucleotides agree with TRBD1. In germline, CDR1 is DFQATT, CDR2 SNEGSKA (reference sequence). V lost 4 bases, J lost 5 bases, and 5 bases stayed unmatched. This CDR3 comprises 14 residues.

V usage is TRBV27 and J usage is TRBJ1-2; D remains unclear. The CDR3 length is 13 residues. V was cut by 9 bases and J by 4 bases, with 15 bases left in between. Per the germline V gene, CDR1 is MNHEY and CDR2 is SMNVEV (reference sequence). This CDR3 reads CASTGGESYGYTF. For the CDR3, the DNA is TGTGCCAGTACGGGTGGGGAATCCTATGGCTACACCTTC.

CDR3 loop: CASSLGREATDTQYF. The CDR3 region has the DNA TGTGCCAGCAGCTTAGGTCGGGAGGCCACAGATACGCAGTATTTT. This chain links TRBV7-9 with TRBJ2-3, with 7 nucleotides matching TRBD2. CDR3 length: 15 residues. Germline lookup yields CDR1 SEHNR and CDR2 FQNEAQ (reference sequence). V lost 1 base and J lost 2; bases outside the gene matches: 3. The entire variable domain, with the rest obtained from reference TRBV7-9 and TRBJ2-3, is as follows: DTGVSQNPRHKITKRGQNVTFRCDPISEHNRLYWYRQTLGQGPEFLTYFQNEAQLEKSRLLSDRFSAERPKGSFSTLEIQRTEQGDSAMYLCASSLGREATDTQYFGPGTRLTVL.

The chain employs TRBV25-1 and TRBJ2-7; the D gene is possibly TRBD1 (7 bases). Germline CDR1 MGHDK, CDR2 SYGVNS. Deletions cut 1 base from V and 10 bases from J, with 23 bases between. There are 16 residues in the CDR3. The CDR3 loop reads CASSEWGTAQPGLQYF. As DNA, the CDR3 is TGTGCCAGCAGTGAATGGGGGACAGCTCAACCGGGACTCCAGTACTTC.

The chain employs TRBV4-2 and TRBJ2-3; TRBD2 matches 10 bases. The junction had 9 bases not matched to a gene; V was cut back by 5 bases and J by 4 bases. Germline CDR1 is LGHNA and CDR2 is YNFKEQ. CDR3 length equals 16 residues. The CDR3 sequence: CASSAVKAGGSDTQYF. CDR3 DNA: TGTGCCAGCAGCGCGGTTAAAGCGGGGGGGTCAGATACGCAGTATTTT.

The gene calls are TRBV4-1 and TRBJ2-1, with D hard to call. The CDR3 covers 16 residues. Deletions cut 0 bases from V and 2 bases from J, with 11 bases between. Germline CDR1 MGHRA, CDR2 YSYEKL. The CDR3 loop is CASSQEGRTPYNEQFF. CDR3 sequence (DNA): TGCGCCAGCAGCCAAGAAGGCAGAACGCCCTACAATGAGCAGTTCTTC.

The CDR3 sequence is CAWTRLSSGQGYF. CDR3 nucleotide sequence: TGTGCCTGGACTAGGTTGAGCTCCGGACAGGGGTACTTC. The genes are TRBV30 and TRBJ2-4, with 8 positions matching TRBD1. CDR1 is GTSNPN, CDR2 SVGIG, per germline (reference sequence). The CDR3 length is 13 residues. The V gene end was trimmed by 4 bases and the J gene end by 15 bases; junction bases not matched to a gene: 14.

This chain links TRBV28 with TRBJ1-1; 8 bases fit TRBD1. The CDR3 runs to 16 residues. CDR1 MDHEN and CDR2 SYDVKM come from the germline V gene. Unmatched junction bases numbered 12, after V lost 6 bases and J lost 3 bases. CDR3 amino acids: CASRNPWTGSDTEAFF. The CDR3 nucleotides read TGTGCCAGCAGAAATCCATGGACAGGGAGTGACACTGAAGCTTTCTTT.

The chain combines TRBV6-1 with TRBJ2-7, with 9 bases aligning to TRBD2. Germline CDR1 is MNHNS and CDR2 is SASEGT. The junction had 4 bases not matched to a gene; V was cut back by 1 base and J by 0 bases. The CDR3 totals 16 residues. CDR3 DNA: TGTGCCAGCAGTGAAGTAGCGGGGGCTACCTCCTACGAGCAGTACTTC. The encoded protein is CASSEVAGATSYEQYF.

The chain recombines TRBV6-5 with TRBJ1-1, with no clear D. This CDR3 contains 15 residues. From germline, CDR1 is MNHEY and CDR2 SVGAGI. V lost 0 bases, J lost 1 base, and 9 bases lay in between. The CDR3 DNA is TGTGCCAGCAGTTACTCTCTCCTGCAGAACACTGAAGCTTTCTTT. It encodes CASSYSLLQNTEAFF.

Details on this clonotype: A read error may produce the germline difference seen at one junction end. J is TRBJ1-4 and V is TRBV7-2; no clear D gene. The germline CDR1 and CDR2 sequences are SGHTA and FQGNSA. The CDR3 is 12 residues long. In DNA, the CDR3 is TGTGCCAGCAGCCGGAGTAATGGAAAACTGTTTTTT. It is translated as CASSRSNGKLFF. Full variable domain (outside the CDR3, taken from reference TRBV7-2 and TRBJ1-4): GAGVSQSPSNKVTEKGKDVELRCDPISGHTALYWYRQSLGQGLEFLIYFQGNSAPDKSGLPSDRFSAERTGGSVSTLTIQRTQQEDSAVYLCASSRSNGKLFFGSGTQLSVL.

The CDR3 region is CASSYEGTRYGYTF. In DNA, the CDR3 is TGTGCCAGCAGTTATGAGGGGACTAGATATGGCTACACCTTC. The V gene is TRBV6-5, the J gene TRBJ1-2, with D perhaps TRBD1 (5 bases). Trimming left V 3 bases short and J 5 bases short, with 13 bases between. The CDR3 covers 14 residues. Germline V gene lookup returns CDR1 MNHEY and CDR2 SVGAGI.

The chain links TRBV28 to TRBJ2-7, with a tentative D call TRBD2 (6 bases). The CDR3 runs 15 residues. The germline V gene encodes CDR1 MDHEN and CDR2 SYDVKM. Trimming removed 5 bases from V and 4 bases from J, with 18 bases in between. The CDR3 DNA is TGTGCCAGCAGTACCCTCCGGGAGACTAGATACGAGCAGTACTTC. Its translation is CASSTLRETRYEQYF.

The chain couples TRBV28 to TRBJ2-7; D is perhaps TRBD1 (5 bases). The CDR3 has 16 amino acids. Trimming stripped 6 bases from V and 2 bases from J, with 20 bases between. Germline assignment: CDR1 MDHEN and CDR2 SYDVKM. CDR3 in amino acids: CASSSSGNWPTYEQYF. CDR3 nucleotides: TGTGCCAGCAGCTCGTCAGGGAATTGGCCGACCTACGAGCAGTACTTC.

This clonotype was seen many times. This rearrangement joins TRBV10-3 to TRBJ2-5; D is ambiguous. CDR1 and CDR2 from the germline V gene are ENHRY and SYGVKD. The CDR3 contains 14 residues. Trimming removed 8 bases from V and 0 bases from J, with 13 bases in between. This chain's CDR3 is CAIVGDPYQETQYF. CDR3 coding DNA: TGTGCCATCGTCGGAGATCCGTACCAAGAGACCCAGTACTTC.

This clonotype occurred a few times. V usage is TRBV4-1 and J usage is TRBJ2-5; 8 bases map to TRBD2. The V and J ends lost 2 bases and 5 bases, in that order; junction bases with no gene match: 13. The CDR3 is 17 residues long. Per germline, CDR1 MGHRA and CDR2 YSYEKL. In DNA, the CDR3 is TGCGCCAGCAGCCAACTATGGACTAGCCCAACTGGGGAGACCCAGTACTTC. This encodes CASSQLWTSPTGETQYF.

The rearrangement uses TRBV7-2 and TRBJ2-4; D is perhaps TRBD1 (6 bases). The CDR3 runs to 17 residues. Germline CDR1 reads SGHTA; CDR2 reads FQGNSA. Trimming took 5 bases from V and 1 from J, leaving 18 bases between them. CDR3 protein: CASSRGGALGAKNIQYF. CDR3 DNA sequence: TGTGCCAGCAGCCGAGGGGGAGCCCTTGGGGCCAAAAACATTCAGTACTTC.

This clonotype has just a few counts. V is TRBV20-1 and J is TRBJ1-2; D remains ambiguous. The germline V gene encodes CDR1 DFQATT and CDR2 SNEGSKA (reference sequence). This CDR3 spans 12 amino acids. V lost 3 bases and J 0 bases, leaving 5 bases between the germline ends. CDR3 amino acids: CSASGSNYGYTF. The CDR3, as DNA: TGCAGTGCTAGTGGGTCTAACTATGGCTACACCTTC.

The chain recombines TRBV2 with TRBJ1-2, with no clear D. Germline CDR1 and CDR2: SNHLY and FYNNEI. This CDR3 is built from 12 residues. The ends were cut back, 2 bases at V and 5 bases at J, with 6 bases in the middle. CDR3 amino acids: CASSENAYGYTF. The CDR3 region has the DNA TGTGCCAGCAGTGAAAATGCGTATGGCTACACCTTC.

CDR3 in amino acids: CASSPQGLAGGYNEQFF. For the CDR3, the DNA is TGTGCCAGCAGCCCTCAGGGGCTAGCGGGAGGGTACAATGAGCAGTTCTTC. The J gene is TRBJ2-1, the V gene TRBV7-3; TRBD2 aligns across 12 bases. The CDR3 length is 17 residues. CDR1 and CDR2 (germline): SGHTA, FQGTGA. V was pared by 5 bases and J by 4 bases, with 9 bases of the junction left unmatched.

This CDR3 reads CASSRGLAGGQDTQYF. The CDR3 DNA reads as TGTGCCAGCAGCCGAGGACTAGCGGGGGGGCAGGATACGCAGTATTTT. The chain recombines TRBV3-1 with TRBJ2-3, with 15 bases aligning to TRBD2. In germline, CDR1 is LGHDT, CDR2 YNNKEL (reference sequence). The CDR3 runs 16 residues. Trimming took 4 bases from V and 6 from J; bases not matched to a gene: 5.

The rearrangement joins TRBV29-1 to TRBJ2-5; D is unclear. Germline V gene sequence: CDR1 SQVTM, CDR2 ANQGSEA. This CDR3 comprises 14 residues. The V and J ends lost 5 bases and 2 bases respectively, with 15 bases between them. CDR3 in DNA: TGCAGCGTTCACAGCGAGTCGTCGCAAGAGACCCAGTACTTC. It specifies CSVHSESSQETQYF.